These T cell receptor beta chains were read from a single sample in a study of blood T cell repertoires in COVID-19. The assay was immunoSEQ multiplex PCR, and TCRdb's table has in-frame clones only and misses some. The sample lists approximately 31,000 clones, 80% to 95% seen once, with roughly 3.5% in the top ten. Sequenced sample: peripheral blood. Receptors were obtained from a man between 60 and 75 years old with acute or convalescent COVID-19. The CDR3 runs from the conserved cysteine through the conserved F or W. A D gene is named only where the DNA matches it firmly. Part of the rows lack a size; the others show once, few, many or a class for expanded clones.

clone_size	d_call	j_call	v_call	cdr3_nt	cdr3_aa
.	TRBD2	TRBJ2-1	TRBV24-1	TGTGCCACCAGTATGGCCGGGAGGGCCTACAATGAGCAGTTCTTC	CATSMAGRAYNEQFF
.	TRBD2	TRBJ2-5	TRBV12-3/TRBV12-4	TGTGCCAGCAGCGGACTAGCGGAAGAGACCCAGTACTTC	CASSGLAEETQYF
.	.	TRBJ2-7	TRBV6-6	TGTGCCAGCAGTTACGGGAGCTCAGACTACGAGCAGTACTTC	CASSYGSSDYEQYF
once	.	TRBJ2-2	TRBV7-8	TGTGCCAGCAGCTTATGGGGGGTAAACACCGGGGAGCTGTTTTTT	CASSLWGVNTGELFF
.	TRBD2	TRBJ2-2	TRBV18	TGTGCCAGCTCACGAGTTAAAGCGGGAGGTTCCGGGGAGCTGTTTTTT	CASSRVKAGGSGELFF
.	.	TRBJ1-1	TRBV12-3/TRBV12-4	TGTGCCAGCAGTTACATGAACACTGAAGCTTTCTTT	CASSYMNTEAFF
.	TRBD2	TRBJ2-7	TRBV5-4	TGTGCCAGCAGCGAGTCCGGGCGGGAGCCCTACGAGCAGTACTTC	CASSESGREPYEQYF
few	.	TRBJ2-6	TRBV6-5	TGTGCCAGCAATTTACAGGCTGGGGCCAACGTCCTGACTTTC	CASNLQAGANVLTF
.	.	TRBJ1-5	TRBV30	TGTGCCTGGAGTGTATTCCAGGGCGGCAATCAGCCCCAGCATTTT	CAWSVFQGGNQPQHF
.	.	TRBJ1-2	TRBV5-1	TGCGCCAGCAGCTTGGAGTCAGTTAATGGCTACACCTTC	CASSLESVNGYTF
.	.	TRBJ2-2	TRBV25-1	TGTGCCAGCAGTGAATCGGTTTCAGGGTTGGACACCGGGGAGCTGTTTTTT	CASSESVSGLDTGELFF
.	.	TRBJ1-1	TRBV18	TGTGCCAGCTCACCCTCGGTAAACACTGAAGCTTTCTTT	CASSPSVNTEAFF
.	.	TRBJ2-2	TRBV5-6	TGTGCCAGCAGCTTGGACATTAACACCGGGGAGCTGTTTTTT	CASSLDINTGELFF
.	TRBD1	TRBJ2-1	TRBV19	TGTGCCAGTAGTATAGGGGACAGCGTTCTTGAGCAGTTCTTC	CASSIGDSVLEQFF
.	.	TRBJ1-5	TRBV6-1	TGTGCCAGCAGTGAAATGAGCCAGGGCGGATATCAGCCCCAGCATTTT	CASSEMSQGGYQPQHF
.	TRBD2	TRBJ2-1	TRBV4-1	TGCGCCAGCAGCCGCCGAGGCGGGAGCAACTACAATGAGCAGTTCTTC	CASSRRGGSNYNEQFF
.	TRBD1	TRBJ1-1	TRBV7-9	TGTGCCAGCAGCCCCCAGGGGGCAGGTCCCCTTCGATTT	CASSPQGAGPLRF
.	TRBD1	TRBJ1-2	TRBV27	TGTGCCAGCAGTTCTTGGGACAGGGAATTCGGTGGCTACACCTTC	CASSSWDREFGGYTF
.	TRBD1	TRBJ1-2	TRBV30	TGTGCCTGGAGTGCCCCTCTAGGGACAGGGTCCTATGGCTACACCTTC	CAWSAPLGTGSYGYTF
.	.	TRBJ2-5	TRBV21-1	TGTGCCGCCGCCCCCTCCTCGGGACAGCTTTGTTACGCCCAGTACTTC	CAAAPSSGQLCYAQYF
once	.	TRBJ1-1	TRBV6-5	TGTGCCAGCAGTTTCAACAGGGAGAGCACTGAAGCTTTCTTT	CASSFNRESTEAFF
.	TRBD1	TRBJ2-7	TRBV6-5	TGTGCCAGCAGCCCAACGACAGGGGCCTACGAGCAGTACTTC	CASSPTTGAYEQYF
.	TRBD1	TRBJ1-5	TRBV4-1	TGCGCCAGCAGCCAAGGACAGGGGACAGCGGTACAGCCCCAGCATTTT	CASSQGQGTAVQPQHF
.	TRBD1	TRBJ2-7	TRBV24-1	TGTGCCACCACGGGACAGACCTACGAGCAGTACTTC	CATTGQTYEQYF
.	.	TRBJ2-3	TRBV5-4	TGTGCCAGCAGCTTTAGACAGCACCGAGATACGCAGTATTTT	CASSFRQHRDTQYF
once	.	TRBJ2-7	TRBV6-6	TGTGCCAGCAGTTACTCTTTCTCGAGAACCTACGAGCAGTACTTC	CASSYSFSRTYEQYF
.	TRBD1	TRBJ1-1	TRBV19	TGTGCCAGTAGTGTACAGGGGGCGCCTACTGAAGCTTTCTTT	CASSVQGAPTEAFF
.	.	TRBJ2-2	TRBV10-3	TGTGCCGTTAGCGATGGCACCGGGGAGCTGTTTTTT	CAVSDGTGELFF
.	.	TRBJ2-7	TRBV3-1/TRBV3-2	TGTGCCAGCAGCCAAATGGCGGAAAGCGGGGAGCAGTACTTC	CASSQMAESGEQYF
.	.	TRBJ1-5	TRBV27	TGTGCCAGCAGTTTATCCAGTCACAGCAATCAGCCCCAGCATTTT	CASSLSSHSNQPQHF
.	.	TRBJ2-3	TRBV11-2	TGTGCCAGCAGCTTCGGTGTCGGAGGGGGGGCAGATACGCAGTATTTT	CASSFGVGGGADTQYF
.	TRBD1	TRBJ1-1	TRBV12-3/TRBV12-4	TGTGCCAGCAGTAGGGGGCCGGACACTGAAGCTTTCTTT	CASSRGPDTEAFF
.	.	TRBJ2-5	TRBV19	TGTGCCACTAGCCCAGGGGCAGAGACCCAGTACTTC	CATSPGAETQYF
few	.	TRBJ1-2	TRBV6-2/TRBV6-3	TGTGCCAGCAGTTACTCCCGGACAGACCCCTATGGCTACACCTTC	CASSYSRTDPYGYTF
.	.	TRBJ1-3	TRBV19	TGTGCCAGTAGTTACATGATCAGGCCTGGAAACACCATATATTTT	CASSYMIRPGNTIYF
once	.	TRBJ2-1	TRBV6-5	TGTGCCAGCAGATTAGCAGGGCCCTACAATGAGCAGTTCTTC	CASRLAGPYNEQFF
.	TRBD2	TRBJ2-1	TRBV7-9	TGTGCCAGCAGTCCGGGGACTGGGGGGGATGAGCAGTTCTTC	CASSPGTGGDEQFF
.	.	TRBJ2-2	TRBV3-1/TRBV3-2	TGTGCCAGCAGCCACTTTAGCGGGAACACCGGGGAGCTGTTTTTT	CASSHFSGNTGELFF
.	TRBD1	TRBJ1-2	TRBV28	TGTGCCAGCAGTCCCCGGACAGGGATTAATTTCTATGGCTACACCTTC	CASSPRTGINFYGYTF
.	.	TRBJ1-1	TRBV7-2	TGTGCCAGCAGCTTAGCCATGGGGGCCAACACTGAAGCTTTCTTT	CASSLAMGANTEAFF
once	.	TRBJ1-2	TRBV18	TGTGCCAGCTCACCACCGACAGCTTCTCCGCGGGGCTACACCTTC	CASSPPTASPRGYTF
.	TRBD2	TRBJ2-4	TRBV27	TGTGCCAGCAGTCCTGGGACTAGCGGGGGACTACTAGCCAAAAACATTCAGTACTTC	CASSPGTSGGLLAKNIQYF
.	.	TRBJ2-5	TRBV21-1	TGTGCCAGCAGCGGGACAGACTTCCTTCAAGAGACCCAGTACTTC	CASSGTDFLQETQYF
few	TRBD1	TRBJ2-7	TRBV11-2	TGTGCCAGCAGCTTGGACAGGGTGGGACACGAGCAGTACTTC	CASSLDRVGHEQYF
.	TRBD1	TRBJ2-1	TRBV11-3	TGTGCCAGCAGCTTAGATGGGACAGGGGGCGCCTATGGGGGCAATGAGCAGTTCTTC	CASSLDGTGGAYGGNEQFF
once	TRBD2	TRBJ2-7	TRBV4-2	TGTGCCAGCAGCCAAGGCGGGAGCTTGGACGAGCAGTACTTC	CASSQGGSLDEQYF
few	.	TRBJ2-7	TRBV5-5	TGTGCCAGCTCCGTGGGAGCCTACGAGCAGTACTTC	CASSVGAYEQYF
.	.	TRBJ2-6	TRBV29-1	TGCAGCGTTGGACGGAGCTCTGGGGCCAACGTCCTGACTTTC	CSVGRSSGANVLTF